This T cell receptor beta chain appears in the sequencing data of a study of response to subunit inactivated influenza vaccine. Trimming removed 4 bases from V and 0 bases from J, with 10 bases in between. The CDR3 covers 15 residues. The germline CDR1 and CDR2 sequences are MNHNS and SASEGT. Study-level results: After each seasonal influenza vaccination, few new T cells are recruited, the authors suggested.

This clonotype was seen a handful of times. Its antigen remains unidentified. MiXCR, run by TCRdb on the RT-PCR reads, gives a single entry per CDR3 protein. The sample lists more than 200,000 distinct CDR3 sequences, less than 15% occurring once. The sequencing here drew on non-naive T cells sorted from PBMCs, taken 14 days before vaccination. The chain joins TRBV6-1 to TRBJ2-1, with D perhaps matching TRBD2 (6 bases). The sequence derives from a man between 50 and 59 years old who received an inactivated influenza vaccine. The CDR3 loop is CASSAGGSSYNEQFF. CDR3 in DNA: TGTGCCAGCAGTGCCGGGGGAAGCTCCTACAATGAGCAGTTCTTC.